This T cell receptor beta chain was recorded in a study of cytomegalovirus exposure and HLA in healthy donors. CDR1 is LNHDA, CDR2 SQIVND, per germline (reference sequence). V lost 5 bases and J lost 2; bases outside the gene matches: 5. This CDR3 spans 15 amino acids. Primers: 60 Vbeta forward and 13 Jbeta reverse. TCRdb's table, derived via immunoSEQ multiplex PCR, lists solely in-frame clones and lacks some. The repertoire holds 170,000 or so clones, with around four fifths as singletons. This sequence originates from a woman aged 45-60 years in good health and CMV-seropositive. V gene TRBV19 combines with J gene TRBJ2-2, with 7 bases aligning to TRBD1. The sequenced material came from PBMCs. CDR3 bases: TGTGCCAGTAGTCTAAGACAGGGAAACACCGGGGAGCTGTTTTTT. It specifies CASSLRQGNTGELFF.